The sequence of this T cell receptor beta chain was determined in a study of T cells expressing NK-cell markers. Overall study: Each TCR beta repertoire originated in sorted T cells that were CD3+CD56+NKG2C+, CD3+CD56+NKG2C- or CD3+CD56-NKG2C+. Of eight sequenced donors, seven were HCMV-seropositive and one HCMV-seronegative.

TCRdb re-called the 5' RACE reads and catalogs CDR3 proteins one per entry, DNA excluded. Listed are 150,000 or so distinct CDR3 sequences; around 37% falls within the top ten. Material for sequencing was blood T cells: a sorted CD56 or NKG2C T cell subset, CD4+ or CD8+ T cells, or bulk PBMC T cells (not recorded which). The receptor was isolated from a woman in her forties or fifties in good health.

CDR3 amino acids: CSAREPAGASDEQFF. The chain combines TRBV20-1 with TRBJ2-1; TCRdb lists TRBD2, though no DNA is available to test this call. Germline loops: CDR1 DFQATT, CDR2 SNEGSKA (reference sequence). The CDR3 extends over 15 amino acids.